The clone carrying this T cell receptor (beta chain) was counted at least ten times. Its antigen remains unidentified. The data were taken from a study of identical twins. Points from the study as a whole: For monozygotic twins, models underestimated out-of-frame TCR alpha sharing. Whereas memory repertoires showed no such difference, abundant cord blood beta clonotypes carried fewer insertions.

Through template switching, a universal primer site was introduced, and the cDNA contained unique molecular identifiers. One entry per CDR3 protein results from TCRdb running MiXCR on the 5' RACE reads. Among approximately 350,000 distinct CDR3 sequences listed, 9% to 15% were seen once. Trimming cost V 2 bases and J 4 bases; bases outside gene matches: 9. This CDR3 contains 16 residues. CDR1 is SGHRS and CDR2 is YFSETQ in the germline V gene. This sample was also put to use in a study of yellow fever vaccine responses in identical twins.

The rearrangement uses TRBV5-1 and TRBJ1-2, with 9 nucleotides matching TRBD1. Sample: CD8+ T cells sorted from blood. This TCR was sampled from a woman aged 18-29 years in good health. CDR3 loop: CASSFAETGGTYGYTF. As DNA, the CDR3 is TGCGCCAGCAGCTTCGCGGAAACAGGGGGCACCTATGGCTACACCTTC.